This is a list of T cell receptor beta chains from one sample in a study of blood T cells in healthy people across ages. One entry per CDR3 protein results from TCRdb running MiXCR on the 5' RACE reads. The repertoire includes 1.5 million to 1.8 million distinct CDR3 sequences, 40% to 45% of them detected once, and approximately 4% sits in the top ten. The specimen was blood. The receptors stem from a woman younger than 35 in good health. The CDR3 runs from the conserved cysteine through the conserved F or W. Fields, in order: clone size, J gene, D gene, V gene, CDR3 DNA, CDR3 protein. The D gene is left open where the match is weak. The size field is filled for only some rows; it gives once, few, many or a size class.

-,TRBJ1-2,-,TRBV20-1,TGCAGTGCTGCCCGAGGGGGGGACGATGGCTACACCTTC,CSAARGGDDGYTF
few,TRBJ2-1,-,TRBV2,TGTGCCAGCAGTGTAACGGGCCATGAGCAGTTCTTC,CASSVTGHEQFF
-,TRBJ1-5,-,TRBV21-1,TGTGCCAGTGAGGGGGCCTGGAGCAATCAGCCCCAGCATTTT,CASEGAWSNQPQHF
-,TRBJ2-7,-,TRBV7-9,TGTGCCAGCAGCTCCATTAGGGGCGGTTCCTACGAGCAGTACTTC,CASSSIRGGSYEQYF
-,TRBJ2-1,TRBD2,TRBV20-1,TGCAGTGCTAGGGCGGGACTAGCGGGAGTCTACCTCTCCTACAATGAGCAGTTCTTC,CSARAGLAGVYLSYNEQFF
-,TRBJ1-1,-,TRBV5-1,TGCGCCAGCAGCTTGGCCGGGAGCCGAGGGAGAGCTGAAGCTTTCTTT,CASSLAGSRGRAEAFF
few,TRBJ1-2,-,TRBV12-3/TRBV12-4,TGTGCCAGCAGGGTAGAGGGCTATGGCTACACCTTC,CASRVEGYGYTF
-,TRBJ2-1,TRBD2,TRBV12-3/TRBV12-4,TGTGCCAGCAGTCCCGACGGGAGGGGAGCGAACAATGAGCAGTTCTTC,CASSPDGRGANNEQFF
-,TRBJ1-5,-,TRBV2,TGTGCCAGCAGTGAAGCGATCCAGCCCCAGCATTTT,CASSEAIQPQHF
-,TRBJ2-3,-,TRBV7-7,TGTGCTAGCAGCCCCTCCCGGAGCGCAGATACGCAGTATTTT,CASSPSRSADTQYF
-,TRBJ2-1,-,TRBV5-1,TGCGCCAGCAGCCTCCGCGGACGAGCTGGGTTCGATGAGCAGTTCTTC,CASSLRGRAGFDEQFF
-,TRBJ2-7,-,TRBV6-2/TRBV6-3,TGTGCCAGCATCAACGGGCCGTCCTACGAGCAGTACTTC,CASINGPSYEQYF
few,TRBJ2-3,TRBD2,TRBV4-2,TGTGCCAGCAGCCTCGGACTAGCGGGAGGATCTAGCACAGATACGCAGTATTTT,CASSLGLAGGSSTDTQYF
many,TRBJ2-5,-,TRBV20-1,TGCAGTGCTGTCCTAAGGGATTCAGAGACCCAGTACTTC,CSAVLRDSETQYF
-,TRBJ1-1,-,TRBV10-3,TGTGCCATCAGTGGGACTGGTCTGGGGAATACTGAAGCTTTCTTT,CAISGTGLGNTEAFF
-,TRBJ2-7,-,TRBV7-8,TGTGCCAGCAGCTTAGGAGGTGGAGGAGACGAGCAGTACTTC,CASSLGGGGDEQYF
once,TRBJ2-2,-,TRBV5-1,TGCGCCAGCAGCCTCGGACATCGGAACACCGGGGAGCTGTTTTTT,CASSLGHRNTGELFF
-,TRBJ1-4,-,TRBV6-6,TGTGCCAGCAGCCAACTCTGGGACGGAAGAAATGAAAAACTGTTTTTT,CASSQLWDGRNEKLFF
-,TRBJ2-3,-,TRBV4-1,TGCGCCAGCAGCCACTTACCCACGGATACGCAGTATTTT,CASSHLPTDTQYF
few,TRBJ1-5,-,TRBV10-3,TGTGCCAATCGGTGGAGCAATCAGCCCCAGCATTTT,CANRWSNQPQHF
-,TRBJ2-2,-,TRBV6-2/TRBV6-3,TGTGCCAGCAGTTACTGGGGGTTCGGGAACACCGGGGAGCTGTTTTTT,CASSYWGFGNTGELFF
-,TRBJ2-3,TRBD1,TRBV12-3/TRBV12-4,TGTGCCAGCAACCCCCGGGACAGGGCATCAGATACGCAGTATTTT,CASNPRDRASDTQYF
few,TRBJ2-7,-,TRBV4-3,TGCGCCAGCAGCCAAGATCCCAGCAGTACCTACGAGCAGTACTTC,CASSQDPSSTYEQYF
-,TRBJ2-1,TRBD2,TRBV27,TGTGCCAGCGCCGGGCGGGGGGCTTACAATGAGCAGGTCTTC,CASAGRGAYNEQVF
-,TRBJ2-1,-,TRBV9,TGTGCCAGCAGCACACCAACGAAGGTGGATAGCGGAGCTTACAATGAGCAGTTCTTC,CASSTPTKVDSGAYNEQFF
few,TRBJ2-3,-,TRBV7-2,TGTGCCAGCAGCTCAATGTCAGCTAGCACAGATACGCAGTATTTT,CASSSMSASTDTQYF
-,TRBJ1-1,-,TRBV20-1,TGCAGTGCTAGAGCACTGAGGAACACTGAAGCTTTCTTT,CSARALRNTEAFF
-,TRBJ2-3,-,TRBV7-2,TGTGCCAGCAGCTCCAGGCCCGAAACAGATACGCAGTATTTT,CASSSRPETDTQYF
-,TRBJ2-7,TRBD2,TRBV28,TGTGCCAGCAGTTTGGGACTAGCGGGAAGTCCCTACGAGCAGTACTTC,CASSLGLAGSPYEQYF
-,TRBJ1-1,-,TRBV19,TGTGCCAGAAAACACCGGGAACCCACTGAAGCTTTCTTT,CARKHREPTEAFF
-,TRBJ1-1,-,TRBV5-1,TGCGCCAGCAGCTTGGATTTGGGACAACCTATTAAAGCTTTCTTT,CASSLDLGQPIKAFF
-,TRBJ1-6,-,TRBV28,TGTGCCAGCAGTCGAATCGACATTCTCTATAATTCACCCCTCCACTTT,CASSRIDILYNSPLHF
-,TRBJ2-7,-,TRBV4-3,TGCGCCAGCAGCCAAGATTGGCCCTGGAGCTCCTACGAGCAGTACTTC,CASSQDWPWSSYEQYF
-,TRBJ1-2,-,TRBV20-1,TGCAGTGCTAGAGAGAGGGACCGATCACACACCACTAACTATGGCTACACCTTC,CSARERDRSHTTNYGYTF